This TCR beta chain was identified during a study of CD8 T cells in ankylosing spondylitis. Study conclusions and caveats: Significant enrichment of disease-linked clones was reportedly seen in matched ankylosing spondylitis synovial fluid.

This CDR3 is 15 amino acids long. With 2 bases clipped from V and 1 base from J, the junction kept 3 bases outside the gene matches. In germline, CDR1 is SGHRS, CDR2 YFSETQ. 5'-RACE, quantitative and with molecular barcodes, yielded the TCR beta libraries. TCRdb analysed the 5' RACE reads with MiXCR anew, one entry per CDR3 protein. The table has approximately 220,000 distinct CDR3 sequences, roughly 24% seen once; the top ten hold about 6.9%. This clonotype was recorded many times. Its antigen is unknown. The clonotype comes from a male donor with ankylosing spondylitis or in good health (not recorded which). Specimen: blood, either unsorted or a sorted T cell fraction (not recorded which). V and J are TRBV5-1 and TRBJ2-3, with TRBD2 identical over 8 bases. In nucleotides, the CDR3 is TGCGCCAGCAGCTTAATGGGACTAGGCACAGATACGCAGTATTTT. Residues: CASSLMGLGTDTQYF. The full variable domain, its missing parts supplied by reference TRBV5-1 and TRBJ2-3, is KAGVTQTPRYLIKTRGQQVTLSCSPISGHRSVSWYQQTPGQGLQFLFEYFSETQRNKGNFPGRFSGRQFSNSRSEMNVSTLELGDSALYLCASSLMGLGTDTQYFGPGTRLTVL.